This T cell receptor (beta chain) comes out of a study of T cell responses to AZD1222 COVID-19 vaccine. Notes on the study in general: Reports say nearly half of spike-specific TCRs go after unmutated variant regions.

Note on this clone: The antigen remains unidentified.

The repertoire was sequenced with immunoSEQ multiplex PCR; TCRdb's copy has only in-frame clones and lacks some. The table has about 100,000 clones, around 90% seen once. The CDR3 is 14 residues long. V was pared by 4 bases and J by 10 bases, with 17 bases between. In germline, CDR1 is MDHEN, CDR2 SYDVKM. The specimen was peripheral blood, collected on day 0 of AZD1222 vaccination. This sequence originates from an adult in good health. The chain has TRBV28 and TRBJ2-1; maybe TRBD1 (5 bases). The CDR3, as DNA: TGTGCCAGCAGTTCGCTCCCCCAGGGCAGAGAGCAGTTCTTC. Amino acid sequence: CASSSLPQGREQFF.